Listed here are 12 T cell receptor beta chains from one sample, sequenced in a study of blood T cells in healthy people across ages. Combining a sample-barcoded 5' primer with a J-beta primer mix, a second PCR ran for roughly 7 to 11 cycles. In TCRdb, the 5' RACE reads were re-called with MiXCR into one record per CDR3 protein. The top ten clones hold roughly 25% of a sample with about 580,000 distinct CDR3 sequences, around 48% of them seen once. The specimen sequenced was blood. The receptors shown here come from a man older than 75 in good health.

This clonotype occurred a few times. J is TRBJ2-1 and V is TRBV6-5; perhaps TRBD2 as D (6 bases). Gene TRBJ2-7 matches the end of the DNA better, so the J call may be wrong. The CDR3 is 13 residues long. Germline V gives CDR1 MNHEY, CDR2 SVGAGI. The CDR3 reads CASRRDSYNEQYF. Here the CDR3 DNA reads TGTGCCAGCCGTCGGGACTCTTACAATGAGCAGTACTTC.

On this clonotype itself: One junction end disagrees with the germline gene, perhaps due to a read error. CDR3 nucleotide sequence: TGTGCTAGCAGCTTAGCAGACGGGGGCAGTGAGCAGTTCTTC. Amino acid sequence: CASSLADGGSEQFF. The rearrangement links TRBV7-7 to TRBJ2-1, with D perhaps being TRBD1 or TRBD2 (6 bases each). Germline values: CDR1 SSHAT, CDR2 FNYEAQ (reference sequence). The length of the CDR3 is 14 residues.

This clonotype came up many times. V usage is TRBV7-9 and J usage is TRBJ2-5, with D perhaps matching TRBD1 (5 bases). This CDR3 is 15 amino acids long. Germline V CDR1 and CDR2: SEHNR, FQNEAQ (reference sequence). V was clipped by 2 bases and J by 5 bases, with 15 bases between them. CDR3 in amino acids: CASSLPWTPWETQYF. The CDR3 region has the DNA TGTGCCAGCAGCTTACCTTGGACACCGTGGGAGACCCAGTACTTC.

This clonotype appeared a few times. J is TRBJ1-2 and V is TRBV5-1; 9 nucleotides align to TRBD1. The CDR3 totals 15 residues. Germline assignment: CDR1 SGHRS and CDR2 YFSETQ. The junction had 6 bases not matched to a gene; V was cut back by 4 bases and J by 2 bases. CDR3 residues: CASSPGQGMNYGYTF. The CDR3 DNA is TGCGCCAGCAGCCCCGGACAGGGGATGAACTATGGCTACACCTTC. The full variable domain, in which reference TRBV5-1 and TRBJ1-2 provide the parts outside the CDR3, is KAGVTQTPRYLIKTRGQQVTLSCSPISGHRSVSWYQQTPGQGLQFLFEYFSETQRNKGNFPGRFSGRQFSNSRSEMNVSTLELGDSALYLCASSPGQGMNYGYTFGSGTRLTVV.

This chain links TRBV20-1 with TRBJ1-4; D is uncertain. Germline CDR1 is DFQATT and CDR2 is SNEGSKA (reference sequence). This CDR3 spans 14 amino acids. Trimming left V 0 bases short and J 3 bases short, with 8 bases between. The chain's CDR3 is CSARDPGPNEKLFF. In DNA form, the CDR3 reads TGCAGTGCTAGAGATCCGGGCCCTAATGAAAAACTGTTTTTT.

The V gene is TRBV7-9, the J gene TRBJ1-1; D possibly corresponds to TRBD1 (5 bases). The CDR3 has 15 residues. Trimming stripped 5 bases from V and 0 bases from J, with 13 bases between. Germline V gene data show CDR1 as SEHNR and CDR2 as FQNEAQ (reference sequence). DNA of the CDR3: TGTGCCAGCAGCCCCGAGGGACTCCTGAACACTGAAGCTTTCTTT. It encodes CASSPEGLLNTEAFF.

This chain joins TRBV20-1 and TRBJ2-5; the match to TRBD1 covers 9 bases. There are 15 residues in the CDR3. V lost 3 bases to trimming and J lost 1 base; unmatched junction nucleotides: 6. In germline, CDR1 is DFQATT, CDR2 SNEGSKA (reference sequence). CDR3 region: CSARSGQGPQETQYF. In DNA form, the CDR3 reads TGCAGTGCTAGGTCGGGACAGGGACCCCAAGAGACCCAGTACTTC.

This clonotype was seen a single time. V and J are TRBV7-2 and TRBJ1-2, with D maybe TRBD1 (5 bases). V was cut by 0 bases and J by 5 bases, with 13 bases left in between. The CDR3 has 15 amino acids. Germline CDR1 is SGHTA and CDR2 is FQGNSA. CDR3 sequence reads: CASSLAGVSKYGYTF. CDR3 bases: TGTGCCAGCAGCTTAGCAGGGGTTTCGAAATATGGCTACACCTTC.

This clonotype was recorded a few times. The rearrangement joins TRBV5-1 to TRBJ2-5; TRBD1 matches at 10 bases. This CDR3 contains 16 residues. V dropped 6 bases and J dropped 5; count of bases not matched to a gene: 13. Germline values: CDR1 SGHRS, CDR2 YFSETQ. The CDR3 DNA sequence: TGCGCCAGCAACCCCGGACAGGGGGTTGGTTCCGAGACCCAGTACTTC. This gives the protein CASNPGQGVGSETQYF.

The table lists this clonotype with many counts. V usage is TRBV3-1 and J usage is TRBJ2-4, with 9 bases fitting TRBD1. Trimming cost V 3 bases and J 15 bases; bases outside gene matches: 12. The germline V gene has CDR1 LGHDT and CDR2 YNNKEL (reference sequence). This CDR3 is built from 14 residues. CDR3 DNA: TGTGCCAGCAGCCAGTCGGGACAGGGACAACGTGCGTACTTC. Its protein is CASSQSGQGQRAYF.

The V call is TRBV3-1, the J call TRBJ1-1; TRBD1 agrees at 7 bases. Looked up from germline, CDR1 is LGHDT and CDR2 is YNNKEL (reference sequence). Trimming removed 3 bases from V and 4 bases from J; junction bases left unmatched: 5. The CDR3 contains 14 residues. The CDR3 DNA reads TGTGCCAGCAGCCAGGCCAGGGGGATCACTGAAGCTTTCTTT. Amino acids: CASSQARGITEAFF.

This clonotype was counted a few times. The chain joins TRBV20-1 to TRBJ1-1; a possible D gene is TRBD1 (5 bases). The CDR3 spans 14 residues. The V end lost 5 bases, the J end lost 4 bases, and 17 bases lay between the germline ends. Germline CDR1 reads DFQATT; CDR2 reads SNEGSKA (reference sequence). The CDR3 loop reads CSAAAGGEGTEAFF. CDR3 coding DNA: TGCAGTGCTGCCGCGGGGGGAGAAGGCACTGAAGCTTTCTTT.